A single sample gave rise to the 5 T cell receptor beta chains below, sequenced in a study of cytomegalovirus exposure and HLA in healthy donors. PCR used 60 Vbeta primers and 13 Jbeta primers. Sequencing used immunoSEQ multiplex PCR; TCRdb keeps in-frame clones, though not all of them. The sample records approximately 86,000 clones, more than 65% being singletons. Sequences were obtained from PBMCs. The receptors shown here come from a man in his sixties in good health and CMV-seronegative.

V gene TRBV2 combines with J gene TRBJ2-5; TRBD2 matches at 10 bases. The ends lost 3 bases at V and 5 bases at J; junction bases unmatched: 3. This CDR3 is 14 amino acids long. CDR1 SNHLY and CDR2 FYNNEI come from the germline V gene. The CDR3 reads CASSDLAGEETQYF. The CDR3 nucleotides are TGTGCCAGCAGTGATCTAGCGGGAGAGGAGACCCAGTACTTC.

The chain employs TRBV7-8 and TRBJ1-5; D ambiguous. Germline CDR1 SGHVS, CDR2 FQNEAQ. This CDR3 has 15 amino acids. The V gene lost 1 base and the J gene lost 2 bases, with 9 bases spanning the gap. The CDR3 is CASSLGPGGNQPQHF. CDR3 sequence (DNA): TGTGCCAGCAGCTTAGGGCCCGGGGGCAATCAGCCCCAGCATTTT.

V is TRBV30 and J is TRBJ2-1, with D unclear. Germline assignment: CDR1 GTSNPN and CDR2 SVGIG (reference sequence). V lost 2 bases to trimming and J lost 8 bases, with 10 bases between them. CDR3 length: 12 amino acids. CDR3 sequence: CAWSQTFDEQFF. In nucleotides, the CDR3 is TGTGCCTGGAGTCAGACTTTCGATGAGCAGTTCTTC.

The chain joins TRBV5-1 to TRBJ2-1, with 8 bases lining up with TRBD2. V shed 2 bases, J shed 8 bases, and the junction held 15 bases outside the gene matches. This CDR3 spans 17 amino acids. Germline CDR1 reads SGHRS; CDR2 reads YFSETQ. The CDR3 sequence is CASSLLASGLREDEQFF. The CDR3 nucleotides are TGCGCCAGCAGCTTATTGGCTAGCGGGCTAAGGGAGGATGAGCAGTTCTTC.

The gene calls are TRBV27 and TRBJ2-5; 9 positions agree with TRBD1. Per germline, CDR1 MNHEY and CDR2 SMNVEV (reference sequence). The CDR3 spans 16 residues. Unmatched junction bases numbered 13, after V lost 8 bases and J lost 3 bases. Here the CDR3 DNA reads TGTGCCAGCGGAACCGTAACAGGGGGCGTAAAAGAGACCCAGTACTTC. Its protein product is CASGTVTGGVKETQYF.